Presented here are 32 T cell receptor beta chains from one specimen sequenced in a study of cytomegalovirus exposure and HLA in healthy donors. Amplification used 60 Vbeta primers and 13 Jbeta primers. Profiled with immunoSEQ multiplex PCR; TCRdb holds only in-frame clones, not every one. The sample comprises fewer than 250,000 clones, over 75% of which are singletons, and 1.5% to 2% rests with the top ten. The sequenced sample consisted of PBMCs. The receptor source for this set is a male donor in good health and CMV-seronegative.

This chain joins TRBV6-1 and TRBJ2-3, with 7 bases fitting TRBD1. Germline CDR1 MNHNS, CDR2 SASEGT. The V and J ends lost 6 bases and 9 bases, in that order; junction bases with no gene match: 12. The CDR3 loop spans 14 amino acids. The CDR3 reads CASRPRDRTQTQYF. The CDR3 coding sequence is TGTGCCAGCAGACCTAGGGACAGAACACAAACGCAGTATTTT.

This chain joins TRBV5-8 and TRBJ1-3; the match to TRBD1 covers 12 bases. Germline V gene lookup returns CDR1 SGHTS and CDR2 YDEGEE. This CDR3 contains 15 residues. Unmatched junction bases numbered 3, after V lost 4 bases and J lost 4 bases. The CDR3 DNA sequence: TGTGCCAGCAGCCCGGGGACAGGGGGCGGAAACACCATATATTTT. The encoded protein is CASSPGTGGGNTIYF.

CDR3 region: CASSSPTGAGQPQHF. CDR3 DNA: TGTGCCAGCAGTTCCCCCACAGGGGCGGGACAGCCCCAGCATTTT. The chain carries TRBV28 and TRBJ1-5; 7 bases line up with TRBD1. The CDR3 spans 15 residues. V dropped 4 bases and J dropped 7; count of bases not matched to a gene: 10. Germline V lookup: CDR1 MDHEN, CDR2 SYDVKM.

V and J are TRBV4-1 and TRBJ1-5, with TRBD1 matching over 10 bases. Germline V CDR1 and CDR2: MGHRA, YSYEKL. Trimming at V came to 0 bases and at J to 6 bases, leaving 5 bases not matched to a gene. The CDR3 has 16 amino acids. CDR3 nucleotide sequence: TGCGCCAGCAGCCAAGATAAGGGACAGGGGTTTCAGCCCCAGCATTTT. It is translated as CASSQDKGQGFQPQHF.

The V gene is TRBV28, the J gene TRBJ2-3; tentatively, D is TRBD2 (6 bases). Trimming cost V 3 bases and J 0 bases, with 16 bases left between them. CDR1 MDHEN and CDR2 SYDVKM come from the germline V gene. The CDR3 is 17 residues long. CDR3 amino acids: CASSLALAEGSTDTQYF. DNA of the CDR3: TGTGCCAGCAGTTTGGCTCTGGCGGAGGGGAGCACAGATACGCAGTATTTT. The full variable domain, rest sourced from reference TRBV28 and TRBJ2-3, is DVKVTQSSRYLVKRTGEKVFLECVQDMDHENMFWYRQDPGLGLRLIYFSYDVKMKEKGDIPEGYSVSREKKERFSLILESASTNQTSMYLCASSLALAEGSTDTQYFGPGTRLTVL.

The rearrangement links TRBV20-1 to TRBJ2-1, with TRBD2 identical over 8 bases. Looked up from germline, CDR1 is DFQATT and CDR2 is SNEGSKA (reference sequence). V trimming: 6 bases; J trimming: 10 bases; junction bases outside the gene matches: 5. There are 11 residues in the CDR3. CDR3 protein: CSAGIAGEQFF. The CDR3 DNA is TGCAGTGCGGGAATAGCGGGGGAGCAGTTCTTC.

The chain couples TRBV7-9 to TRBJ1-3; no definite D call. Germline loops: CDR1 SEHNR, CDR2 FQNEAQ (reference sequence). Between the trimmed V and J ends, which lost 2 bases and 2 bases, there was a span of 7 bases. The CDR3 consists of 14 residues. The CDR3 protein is CASSLPSAGNTIYF. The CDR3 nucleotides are TGTGCCAGCAGCTTACCATCAGCTGGAAACACCATATATTTT.

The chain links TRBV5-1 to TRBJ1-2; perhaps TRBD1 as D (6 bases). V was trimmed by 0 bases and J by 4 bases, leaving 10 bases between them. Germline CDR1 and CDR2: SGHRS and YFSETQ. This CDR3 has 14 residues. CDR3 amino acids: CASSLAGTSYGYTF. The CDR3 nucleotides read TGCGCCAGCAGCTTGGCCGGGACAAGCTATGGCTACACCTTC.

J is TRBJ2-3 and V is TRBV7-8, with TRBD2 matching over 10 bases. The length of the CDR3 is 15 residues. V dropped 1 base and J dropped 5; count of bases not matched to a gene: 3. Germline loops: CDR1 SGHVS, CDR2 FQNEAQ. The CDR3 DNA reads TGTGCCAGCAGCTTAGGGGCTAGCGGGAGAGATACGCAGTATTTT. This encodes CASSLGASGRDTQYF. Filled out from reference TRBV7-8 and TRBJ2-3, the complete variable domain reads GAGVSQSPRYKVAKRGQDVALRCDPISGHVSLFWYQQALGQGPEFLTYFQNEAQLDKSGLPSDRFFAERPEGSVSTLKIQRTQQEDSAVYLCASSLGASGRDTQYFGPGTRLTVL.

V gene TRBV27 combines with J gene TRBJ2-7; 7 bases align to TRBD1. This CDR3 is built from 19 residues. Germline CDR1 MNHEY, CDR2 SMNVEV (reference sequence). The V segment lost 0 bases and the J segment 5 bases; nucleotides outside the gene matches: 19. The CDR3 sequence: CASSLSTYIQGPSVHEQYF. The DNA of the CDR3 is TGTGCCAGCAGTTTATCCACTTACATACAGGGGCCGTCGGTCCACGAGCAGTACTTC.

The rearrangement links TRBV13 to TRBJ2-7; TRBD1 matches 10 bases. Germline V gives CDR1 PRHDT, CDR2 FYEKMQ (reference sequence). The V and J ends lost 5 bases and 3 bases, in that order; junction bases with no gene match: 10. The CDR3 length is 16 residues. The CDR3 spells CASSRSGTGALYEQYF. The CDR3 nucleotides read TGTGCCAGCAGCCGCAGCGGGACAGGGGCCCTCTACGAGCAGTACTTC.

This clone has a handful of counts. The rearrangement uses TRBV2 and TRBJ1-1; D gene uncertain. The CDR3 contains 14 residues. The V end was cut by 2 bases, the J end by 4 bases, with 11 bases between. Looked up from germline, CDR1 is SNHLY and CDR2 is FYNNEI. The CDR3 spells CASSETRLATEAFF. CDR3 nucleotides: TGTGCCAGCAGTGAAACTAGGTTGGCCACTGAAGCTTTCTTT.

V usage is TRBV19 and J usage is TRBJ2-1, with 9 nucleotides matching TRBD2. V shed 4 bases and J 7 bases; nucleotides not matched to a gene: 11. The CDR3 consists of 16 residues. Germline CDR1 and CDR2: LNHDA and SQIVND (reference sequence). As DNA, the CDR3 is TGTGCCAGTAGTAGATTAGCGGGGGACATAGTTAATGAGCAGTTCTTC. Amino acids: CASSRLAGDIVNEQFF.

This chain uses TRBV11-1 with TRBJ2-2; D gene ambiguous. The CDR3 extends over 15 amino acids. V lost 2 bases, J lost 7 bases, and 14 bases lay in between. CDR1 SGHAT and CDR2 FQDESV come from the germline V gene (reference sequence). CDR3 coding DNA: TGTGCCAGCAGCTTACGGCAGGTTTCCAACGGGGAGCTGTTTTTT. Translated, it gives CASSLRQVSNGELFF.

CDR3 amino acids: CASTGQGRGETQYF. The CDR3 region has the DNA TGTGCCAGCACCGGACAGGGGAGGGGAGAGACCCAGTACTTC. The chain links TRBV6-5 to TRBJ2-5, with TRBD1 identical over 9 bases. The CDR3 runs 14 residues. Germline CDR1 reads MNHEY; CDR2 reads SVGAGI. After removal of 7 bases from V and 4 bases from J, the junction contained 7 bases not matched to a gene.

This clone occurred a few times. The CDR3 loop reads CASSLVGGSGNTIYF. The CDR3, as DNA: TGTGCCAGCAGTTTGGTGGGGGGATCCGGAAACACCATATATTTT. The chain carries TRBV28 and TRBJ1-3; possibly TRBD1 for D (5 bases). Germline V gene sequence: CDR1 MDHEN, CDR2 SYDVKM. The CDR3 sequence is 15 residues long. Trimming removed 3 bases at V and 4 bases at J, with 13 bases between.

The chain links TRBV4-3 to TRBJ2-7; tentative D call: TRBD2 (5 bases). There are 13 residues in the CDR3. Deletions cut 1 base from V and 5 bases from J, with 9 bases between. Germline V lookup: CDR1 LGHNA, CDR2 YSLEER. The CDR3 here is CASSQGRGDEQYF. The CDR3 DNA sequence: TGCGCCAGCAGCCAAGGACGGGGAGACGAGCAGTACTTC.

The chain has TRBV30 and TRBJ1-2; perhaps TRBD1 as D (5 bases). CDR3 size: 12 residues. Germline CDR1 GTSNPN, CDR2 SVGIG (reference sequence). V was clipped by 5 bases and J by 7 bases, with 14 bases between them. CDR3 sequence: CAWGRGLAGYTF. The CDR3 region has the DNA TGTGCCTGGGGTAGGGGTTTGGCTGGCTACACCTTC.

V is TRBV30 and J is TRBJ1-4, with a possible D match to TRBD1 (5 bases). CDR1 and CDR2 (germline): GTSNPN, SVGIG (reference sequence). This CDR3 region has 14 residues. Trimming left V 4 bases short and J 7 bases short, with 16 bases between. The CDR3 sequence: CAWIHPVGGEKLFF. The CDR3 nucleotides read TGTGCCTGGATCCACCCAGTCGGGGGTGAAAAACTGTTTTTT.

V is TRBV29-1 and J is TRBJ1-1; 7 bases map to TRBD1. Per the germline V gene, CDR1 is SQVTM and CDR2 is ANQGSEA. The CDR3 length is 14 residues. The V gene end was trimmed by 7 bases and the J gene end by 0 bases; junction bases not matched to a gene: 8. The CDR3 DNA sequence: TGCAGCGGCTACAGGGGTCAGTTGAACACTGAAGCTTTCTTT. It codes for CSGYRGQLNTEAFF.

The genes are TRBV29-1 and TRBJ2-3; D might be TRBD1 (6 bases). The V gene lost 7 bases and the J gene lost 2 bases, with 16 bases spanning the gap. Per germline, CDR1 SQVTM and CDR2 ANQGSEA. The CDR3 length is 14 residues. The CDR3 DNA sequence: TGCAGCGCCGAGGGGGACATGGCCACAGATACGCAGTATTTT. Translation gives CSAEGDMATDTQYF.

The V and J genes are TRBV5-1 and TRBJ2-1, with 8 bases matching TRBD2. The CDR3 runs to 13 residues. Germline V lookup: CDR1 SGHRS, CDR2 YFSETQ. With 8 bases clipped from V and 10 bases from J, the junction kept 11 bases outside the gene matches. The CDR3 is CASQLAGGLEQFF. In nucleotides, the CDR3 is TGCGCCAGTCAGCTGGCGGGGGGACTCGAGCAGTTCTTC.

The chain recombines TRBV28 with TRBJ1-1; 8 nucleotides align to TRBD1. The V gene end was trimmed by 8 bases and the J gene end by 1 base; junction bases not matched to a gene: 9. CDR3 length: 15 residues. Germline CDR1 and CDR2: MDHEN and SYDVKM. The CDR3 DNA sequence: TGTGCCAGCCTAGCGCCCGGGACAGGGAACACTGAAGCTTTCTTT. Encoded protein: CASLAPGTGNTEAFF.

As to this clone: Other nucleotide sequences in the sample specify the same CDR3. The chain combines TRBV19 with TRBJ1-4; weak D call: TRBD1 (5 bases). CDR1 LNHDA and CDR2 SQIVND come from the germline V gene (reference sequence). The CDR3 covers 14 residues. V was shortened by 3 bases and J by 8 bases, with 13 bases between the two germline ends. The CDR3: CASSMGQGNEKLFF. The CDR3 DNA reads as TGTGCCAGTAGTATGGGGCAGGGTAACGAAAAACTGTTTTTT.

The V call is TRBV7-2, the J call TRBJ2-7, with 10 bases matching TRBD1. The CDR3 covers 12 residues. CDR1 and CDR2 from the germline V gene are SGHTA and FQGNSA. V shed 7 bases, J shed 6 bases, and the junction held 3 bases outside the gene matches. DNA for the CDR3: TGTGCCAGCAAGACAGGGGGCACCGAGCAGTACTTC. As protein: CASKTGGTEQYF. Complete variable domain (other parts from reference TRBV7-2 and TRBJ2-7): GAGVSQSPSNKVTEKGKDVELRCDPISGHTALYWYRQSLGQGLEFLIYFQGNSAPDKSGLPSDRFSAERTGGSVSTLTIQRTQQEDSAVYLCASKTGGTEQYFGPGTRLTVT.

CDR3 sequence (DNA): TGTGCCAGCAGTACCCGACAGGGGAGTGTCAAAAACATTCAGTACTTC. This sequence encodes CASSTRQGSVKNIQYF. The chain links TRBV27 to TRBJ2-4, with 8 bases fitting TRBD1. CDR1 is MNHEY and CDR2 is SMNVEV in the germline V gene (reference sequence). Losses at the gene ends were 5 bases for V and 3 bases for J; bases not matched to a gene: 9. The CDR3 totals 16 residues.

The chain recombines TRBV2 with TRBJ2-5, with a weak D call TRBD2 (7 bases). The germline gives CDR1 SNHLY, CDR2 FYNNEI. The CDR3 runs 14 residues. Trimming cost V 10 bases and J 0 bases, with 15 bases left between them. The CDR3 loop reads CANPGGPYQETQYF. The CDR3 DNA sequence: TGTGCCAACCCCGGGGGGCCTTACCAAGAGACCCAGTACTTC.

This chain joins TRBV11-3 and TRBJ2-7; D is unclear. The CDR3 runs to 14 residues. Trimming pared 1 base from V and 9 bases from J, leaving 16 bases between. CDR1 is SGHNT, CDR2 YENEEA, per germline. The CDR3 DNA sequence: TGTGCCAGCAGCTTAGCCCCGAATCGCCACGGGCAGTACTTC. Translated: CASSLAPNRHGQYF.

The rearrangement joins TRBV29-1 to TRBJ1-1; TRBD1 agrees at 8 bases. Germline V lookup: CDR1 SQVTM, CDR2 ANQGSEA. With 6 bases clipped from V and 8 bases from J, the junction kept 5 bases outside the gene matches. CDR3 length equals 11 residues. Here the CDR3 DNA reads TGCAGCGTCCTCCGGACAGGGGAAGCTTTCTTT. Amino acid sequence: CSVLRTGEAFF. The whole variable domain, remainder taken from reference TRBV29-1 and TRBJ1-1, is SAVISQKPSRDICQRGTSLTIQCQVDSQVTMMFWYRQQPGQSLTLIATANQGSEATYESGFVIDKFPISRPNLTFSTLTVSNMSPEDSSIYLCSVLRTGEAFFGQGTRLTVV.

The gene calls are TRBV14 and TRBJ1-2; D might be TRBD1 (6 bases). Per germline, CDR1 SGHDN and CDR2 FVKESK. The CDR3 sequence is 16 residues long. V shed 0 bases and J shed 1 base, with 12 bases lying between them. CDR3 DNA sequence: TGTGCCAGCAGCCAAGATTGGGGGCAGGGTAACTATGGCTACACCTTC. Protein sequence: CASSQDWGQGNYGYTF.

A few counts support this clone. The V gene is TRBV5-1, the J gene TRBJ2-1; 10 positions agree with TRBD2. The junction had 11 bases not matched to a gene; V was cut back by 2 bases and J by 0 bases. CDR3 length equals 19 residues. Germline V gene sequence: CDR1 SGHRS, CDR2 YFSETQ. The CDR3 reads CASSFLGLAIGSSYNEQFF. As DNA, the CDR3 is TGCGCCAGCAGCTTCTTGGGACTAGCGATAGGTAGCTCCTACAATGAGCAGTTCTTC.

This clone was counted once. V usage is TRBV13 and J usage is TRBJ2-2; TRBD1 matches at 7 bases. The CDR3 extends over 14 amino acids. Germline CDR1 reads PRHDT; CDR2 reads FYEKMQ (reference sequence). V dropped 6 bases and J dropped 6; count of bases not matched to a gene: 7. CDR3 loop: CASRRGQLAGELFF. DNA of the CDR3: TGTGCCAGCAGAAGGGGACAGTTGGCCGGGGAGCTGTTTTTT.